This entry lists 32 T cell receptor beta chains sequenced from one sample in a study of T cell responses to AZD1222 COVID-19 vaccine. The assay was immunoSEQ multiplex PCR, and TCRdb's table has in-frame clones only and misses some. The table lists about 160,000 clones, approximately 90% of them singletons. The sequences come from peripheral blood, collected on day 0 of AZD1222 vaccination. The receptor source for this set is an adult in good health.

CDR3 amino acids: CASSSRDRGVNQPQHF. The CDR3 DNA reads as TGTGCCAGCAGTTCAAGGGACAGGGGAGTCAATCAGCCCCAGCATTTT. V usage is TRBV27 and J usage is TRBJ1-5, with 10 positions matching TRBD1. The CDR3 is 16 amino acids. Germline V CDR1 and CDR2: MNHEY, SMNVEV (reference sequence). Germline trimming cut 4 bases from V and 3 bases from J; bases unmatched to any gene: 6.

The chain's CDR3 is CASSYWSGIRNTEAFF. In DNA form, the CDR3 reads TGTGCCAGCAGTTACTGGTCCGGGATAAGGAACACTGAAGCTTTCTTT. V and J are TRBV6-2 or TRBV6-3 and TRBJ1-1; no clear D gene. The V gene's germline CDR1 is MNHEY and CDR2 SVGEGT. V was clipped by 1 base and J by 1 base, with 13 bases between them. The CDR3 is made up of 16 amino acids.

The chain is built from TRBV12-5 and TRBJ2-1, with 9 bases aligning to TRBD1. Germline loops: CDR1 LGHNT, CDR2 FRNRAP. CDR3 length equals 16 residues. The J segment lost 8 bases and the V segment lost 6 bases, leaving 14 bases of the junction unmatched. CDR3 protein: CASGTNQGTGNDEQFF. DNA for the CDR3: TGTGCTAGTGGCACAAACCAGGGGACAGGGAACGATGAGCAGTTCTTC.

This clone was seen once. The CDR3 DNA reads TGTGCCAGCTCGAGAAACCTCGGGACAGGGACGGGGGCCAACGTCCTGACTTTC. Translating it yields CASSRNLGTGTGANVLTF. The chain has TRBV19 and TRBJ2-6, with 9 bases aligning to TRBD1. This CDR3 region has 18 residues. Per the germline V gene, CDR1 is LNHDA and CDR2 is SQIVND (reference sequence). After removal of 9 bases from V and 4 bases from J, the junction contained 16 bases not matched to a gene.

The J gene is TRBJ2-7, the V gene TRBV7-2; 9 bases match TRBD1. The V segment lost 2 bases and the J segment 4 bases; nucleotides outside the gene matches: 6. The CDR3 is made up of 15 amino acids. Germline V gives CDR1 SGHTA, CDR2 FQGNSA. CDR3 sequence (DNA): TGTGCCAGCAGCTTACAGGACAGGGGTGTATACGAGCAGTACTTC. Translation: CASSLQDRGVYEQYF.

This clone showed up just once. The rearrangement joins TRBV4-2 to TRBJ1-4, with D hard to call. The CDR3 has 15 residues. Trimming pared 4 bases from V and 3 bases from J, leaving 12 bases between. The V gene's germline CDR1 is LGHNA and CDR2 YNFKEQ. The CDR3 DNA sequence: TGTGCCAGCAGCCTAGACCGGGGATCTAATGAAAAACTGTTTTTT. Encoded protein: CASSLDRGSNEKLFF.

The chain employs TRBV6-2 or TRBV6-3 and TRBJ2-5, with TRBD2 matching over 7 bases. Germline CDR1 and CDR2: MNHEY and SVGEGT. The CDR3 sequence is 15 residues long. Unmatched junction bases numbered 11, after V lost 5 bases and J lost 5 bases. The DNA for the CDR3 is TGTGCCAGCAGTACTCGGACTAGTGCCCGGGAGACCCAGTACTTC. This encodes CASSTRTSARETQYF.

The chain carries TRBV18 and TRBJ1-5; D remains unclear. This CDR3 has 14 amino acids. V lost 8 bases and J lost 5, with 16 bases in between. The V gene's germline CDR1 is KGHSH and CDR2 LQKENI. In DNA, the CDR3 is TGTGCCAGCACCAAGGAGAGGGAGGATCAGCCCCAGCATTTT. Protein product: CASTKEREDQPQHF.

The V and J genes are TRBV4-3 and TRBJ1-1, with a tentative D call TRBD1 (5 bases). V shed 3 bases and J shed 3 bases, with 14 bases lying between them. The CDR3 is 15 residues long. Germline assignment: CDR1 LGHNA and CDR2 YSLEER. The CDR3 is CASSQGSQGDTEAFF. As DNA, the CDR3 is TGCGCCAGCAGCCAGGGGAGCCAGGGTGACACTGAAGCTTTCTTT.

The CDR3 DNA reads as TGTGCCATCGGTTCCGGGAGTGAGCAGTTCTTC. Its translation: CAIGSGSEQFF. The chain carries TRBV10-3 and TRBJ2-1; D is possibly TRBD2 (6 bases). This CDR3 has 11 amino acids. Germline CDR1 reads ENHRY; CDR2 reads SYGVKD. The ends were cut back, 8 bases at V and 9 bases at J, with 11 bases in the middle.

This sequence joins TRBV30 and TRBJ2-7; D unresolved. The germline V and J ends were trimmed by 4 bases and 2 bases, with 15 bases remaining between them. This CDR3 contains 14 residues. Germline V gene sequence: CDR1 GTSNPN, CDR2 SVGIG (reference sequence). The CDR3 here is CAWMSWGRTYEQYF. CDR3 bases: TGTGCCTGGATGAGTTGGGGAAGGACCTACGAGCAGTACTTC. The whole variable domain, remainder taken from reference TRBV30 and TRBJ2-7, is SQTIHQWPATLVQPVGSPLSLECTVEGTSNPNLYWYRQAAGRGLQLLFYSVGIGQISSEVPQNLSASRPQDRQFILSSKKLLLSDSGFYLCAWMSWGRTYEQYFGPGTRLTVT.

CDR3 in DNA: TGTGCCAGCAGCTTACAGGGTTCGGAACAGCCCCAGCATTTT. This codes for CASSLQGSEQPQHF. The chain couples TRBV5-8 to TRBJ1-5; perhaps TRBD1 as D (6 bases). The V gene's germline CDR1 is SGHTS and CDR2 YDEGEE. Trimming left V 2 bases short and J 7 bases short, with 13 bases between. CDR3 length equals 14 residues.

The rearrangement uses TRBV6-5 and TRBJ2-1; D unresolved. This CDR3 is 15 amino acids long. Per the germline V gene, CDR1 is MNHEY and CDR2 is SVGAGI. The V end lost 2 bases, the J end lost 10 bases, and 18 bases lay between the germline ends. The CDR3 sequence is CASSYGSVPGREQFF. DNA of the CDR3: TGTGCCAGCAGTTACGGCTCGGTCCCCGGCAGGGAGCAGTTCTTC.

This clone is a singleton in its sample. The CDR3 protein is CASSLGGVTEAFF. The CDR3 region has the DNA TGTGCCAGCAGCTTGGGGGGGGTCACTGAAGCTTTCTTT. The chain couples TRBV5-8 to TRBJ1-1, with a weak D call TRBD1 (5 bases). Between the trimmed V and J ends, which lost 0 bases and 4 bases, there was a span of 7 bases. This CDR3 is 13 amino acids long. Per germline, CDR1 SGHTS and CDR2 YDEGEE.

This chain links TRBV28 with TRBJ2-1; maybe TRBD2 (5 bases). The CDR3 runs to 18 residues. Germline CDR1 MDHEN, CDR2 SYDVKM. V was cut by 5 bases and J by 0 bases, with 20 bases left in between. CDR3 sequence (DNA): TGTGCCAGCAGTCCACCTACTATCGTCAGCGGCTCCTACAATGAGCAGTTCTTC. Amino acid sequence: CASSPPTIVSGSYNEQFF.

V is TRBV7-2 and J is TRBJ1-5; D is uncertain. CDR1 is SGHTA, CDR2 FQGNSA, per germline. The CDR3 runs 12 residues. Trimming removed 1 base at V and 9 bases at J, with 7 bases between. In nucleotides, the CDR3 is TGTGCCAGCAGCTTAGTTGGCCTGCCCCAGCATTTT. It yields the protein CASSLVGLPQHF.

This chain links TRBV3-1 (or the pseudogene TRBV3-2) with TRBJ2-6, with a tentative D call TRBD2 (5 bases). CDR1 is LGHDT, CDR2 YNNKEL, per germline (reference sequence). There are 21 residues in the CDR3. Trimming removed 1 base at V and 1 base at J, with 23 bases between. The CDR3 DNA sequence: TGTGCCAGCAGCCAAGTTGTGACTATCGGTCTCGCTCTTTCTGGGGCCAACGTCCTGACTTTC. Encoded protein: CASSQVVTIGLALSGANVLTF.

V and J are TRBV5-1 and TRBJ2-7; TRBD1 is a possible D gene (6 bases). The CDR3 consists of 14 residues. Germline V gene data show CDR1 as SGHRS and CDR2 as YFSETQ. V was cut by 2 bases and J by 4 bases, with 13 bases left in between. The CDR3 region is CASSFGSQGYEQYF. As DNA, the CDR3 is TGCGCCAGCAGCTTTGGGTCCCAGGGGTACGAGCAGTACTTC.

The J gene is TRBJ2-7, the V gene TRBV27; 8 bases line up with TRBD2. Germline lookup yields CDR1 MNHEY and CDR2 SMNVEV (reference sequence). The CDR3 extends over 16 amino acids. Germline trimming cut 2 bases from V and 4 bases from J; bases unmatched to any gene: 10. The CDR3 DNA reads TGTGCCAGCAGTTTACAAGCCGGGACTAGTGATTACGAGCAGTACTTC. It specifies CASSLQAGTSDYEQYF.

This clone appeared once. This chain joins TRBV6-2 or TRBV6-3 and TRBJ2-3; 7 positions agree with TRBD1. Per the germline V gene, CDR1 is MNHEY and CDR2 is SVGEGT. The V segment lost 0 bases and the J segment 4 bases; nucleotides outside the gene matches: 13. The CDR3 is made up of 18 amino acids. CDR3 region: CASSYSASSRGLADTQYF. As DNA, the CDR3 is TGTGCCAGCAGTTACTCGGCTAGTAGTAGGGGGCTCGCAGATACGCAGTATTTT.

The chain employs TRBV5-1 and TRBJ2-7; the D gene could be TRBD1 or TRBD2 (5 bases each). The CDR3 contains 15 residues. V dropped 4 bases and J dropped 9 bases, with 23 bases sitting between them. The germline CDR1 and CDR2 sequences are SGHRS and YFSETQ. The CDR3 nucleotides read TGCGCCAGCAGCCCTAATTGGGACCACCTACGAGGGCAGTACTTC. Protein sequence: CASSPNWDHLRGQYF.

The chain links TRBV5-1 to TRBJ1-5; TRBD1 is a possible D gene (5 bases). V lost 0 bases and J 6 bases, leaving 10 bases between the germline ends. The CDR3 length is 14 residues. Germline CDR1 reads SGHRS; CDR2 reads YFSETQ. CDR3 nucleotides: TGCGCCAGCAGCTTGGTGGGGGAAGGTCAGCCCCAGCATTTT. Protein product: CASSLVGEGQPQHF.

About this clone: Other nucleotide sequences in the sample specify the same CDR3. The CDR3 protein is CASSVGSGTDTQYF. The CDR3 nucleotides read TGTGCCAGCAGCGTCGGCAGCGGCACAGATACGCAGTATTTT. V and J are TRBV9 and TRBJ2-3; D is unresolved. The V end was cut by 2 bases, the J end by 1 base, with 8 bases between. Germline CDR1 and CDR2: SGDLS and YYNGEE. The CDR3 spans 14 residues.

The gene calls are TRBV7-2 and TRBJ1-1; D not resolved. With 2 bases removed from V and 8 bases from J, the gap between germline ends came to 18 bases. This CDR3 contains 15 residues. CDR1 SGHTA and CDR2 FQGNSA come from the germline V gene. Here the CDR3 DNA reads TGTGCCAGCAGCTTATCAGCTCGGGAACTGTCAGAAGCTTTCTTT. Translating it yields CASSLSARELSEAFF. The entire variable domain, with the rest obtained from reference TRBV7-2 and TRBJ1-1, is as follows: GAGVSQSPSNKVTEKGKDVELRCDPISGHTALYWYRQSLGQGLEFLIYFQGNSAPDKSGLPSDRFSAERTGGSVSTLTIQRTQQEDSAVYLCASSLSARELSEAFFGQGTRLTVV.

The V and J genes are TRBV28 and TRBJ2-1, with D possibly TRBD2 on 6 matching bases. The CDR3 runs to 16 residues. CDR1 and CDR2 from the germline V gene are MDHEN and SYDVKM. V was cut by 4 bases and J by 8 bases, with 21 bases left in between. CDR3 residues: CASSSGTVGTRDEQFF. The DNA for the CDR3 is TGTGCCAGCAGTTCAGGGACTGTAGGGACTCGGGATGAGCAGTTCTTC.

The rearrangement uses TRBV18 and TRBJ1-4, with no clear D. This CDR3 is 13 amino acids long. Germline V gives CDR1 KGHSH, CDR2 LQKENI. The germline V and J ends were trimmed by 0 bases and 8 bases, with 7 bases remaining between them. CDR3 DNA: TGTGCCAGCTCACCACCCTCTTGGGAAAAACTGTTTTTT. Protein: CASSPPSWEKLFF.

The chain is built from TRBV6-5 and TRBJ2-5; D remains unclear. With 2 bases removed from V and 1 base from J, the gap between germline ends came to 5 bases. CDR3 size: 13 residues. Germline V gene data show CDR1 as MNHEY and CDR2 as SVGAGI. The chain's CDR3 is CASSYRSQETQYF. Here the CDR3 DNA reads TGTGCCAGCAGTTACCGGAGCCAAGAGACCCAGTACTTC.

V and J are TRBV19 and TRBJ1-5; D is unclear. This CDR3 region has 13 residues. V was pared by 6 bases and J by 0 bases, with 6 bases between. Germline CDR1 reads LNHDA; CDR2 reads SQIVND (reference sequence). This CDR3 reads CASRPVSNQPQHF. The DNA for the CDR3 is TGTGCCAGTAGACCAGTTAGCAATCAGCCCCAGCATTTT. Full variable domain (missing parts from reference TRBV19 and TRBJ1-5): DGGITQSPKYLFRKEGQNVTLSCEQNLNHDAMYWYRQDPGQGLRLIYYSQIVNDFQKGDIAEGYSVSREKKESFPLTVTSAQKNPTAFYLCASRPVSNQPQHFGDGTRLSIL.

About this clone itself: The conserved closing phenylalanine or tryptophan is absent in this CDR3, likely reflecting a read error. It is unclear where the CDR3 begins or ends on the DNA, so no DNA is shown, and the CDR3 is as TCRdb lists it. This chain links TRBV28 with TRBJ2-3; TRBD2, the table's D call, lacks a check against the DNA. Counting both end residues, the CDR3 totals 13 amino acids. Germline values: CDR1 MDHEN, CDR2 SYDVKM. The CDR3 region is CASSSWTSGLTAI.

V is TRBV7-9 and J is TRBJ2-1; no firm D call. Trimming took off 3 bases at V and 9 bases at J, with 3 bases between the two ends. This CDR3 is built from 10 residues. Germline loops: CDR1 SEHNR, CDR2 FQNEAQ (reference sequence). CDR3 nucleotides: TGTGCCAGCAGCTTTTCTGAGCAGTTCTTC. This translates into CASSFSEQFF. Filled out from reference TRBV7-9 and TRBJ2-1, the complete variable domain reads DTGVSQNPRHKITKRGQNVTFRCDPISEHNRLYWYRQTLGQGPEFLTYFQNEAQLEKSRLLSDRFSAERPKGSFSTLEIQRTEQGDSAMYLCASSFSEQFFGPGTRLTVL.

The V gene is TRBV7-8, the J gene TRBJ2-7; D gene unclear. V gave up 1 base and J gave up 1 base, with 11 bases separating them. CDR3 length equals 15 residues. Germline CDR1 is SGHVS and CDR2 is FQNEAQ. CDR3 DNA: TGTGCCAGCAGCTTAGAGTCTGAGCTATCCTACGAGCAGTACTTC. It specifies CASSLESELSYEQYF.

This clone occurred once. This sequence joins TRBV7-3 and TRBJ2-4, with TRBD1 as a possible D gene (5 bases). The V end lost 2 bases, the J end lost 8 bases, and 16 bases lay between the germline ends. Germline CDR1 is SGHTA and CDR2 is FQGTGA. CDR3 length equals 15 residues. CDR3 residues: CASSLEKSKGDIQYF. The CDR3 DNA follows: TGTGCCAGCAGCTTAGAGAAGTCTAAAGGGGACATTCAGTACTTC. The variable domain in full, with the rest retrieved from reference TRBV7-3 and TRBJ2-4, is GAGVSQTPSNKVTEKGKYVELRCDPISGHTALYWYRQSLGQGPEFLIYFQGTGAADDSGLPNDRFFAVRPEGSVSTLKIQRTERGDSAVYLCASSLEKSKGDIQYFGAGTRLSVL.